The 18 T cell receptor beta chains reported below all come from one sample, sequenced in a study of long-term antiretroviral therapy in people with HIV. Researchers ran immunoSEQ v3.0 at survey level. Clones were read by immunoSEQ multiplex PCR, and TCRdb kept only the in-frame ones, dropping some. Counted here are tens of thousands of clones, around 96% occurring once; the ten biggest clones make up over 2%. The starting material was unsorted PBMCs, obtained roughly 6.4 years after starting antiretroviral therapy. The receptors shown here come from a man younger than 40 with HIV.

V is TRBV7-9 and J is TRBJ1-4; TRBD1 agrees at 7 bases. CDR3 length: 16 amino acids. Germline CDR1 reads SEHNR; CDR2 reads FQNEAQ (reference sequence). J lost 4 bases, V lost 3 bases, and 8 bases had no gene match. The CDR3 coding sequence is TGTGCCAGCAGCTTGGGGACAGCTGCCCTTAATGAAAAACTGTTTTTT. Its protein product is CASSLGTAALNEKLFF.

The chain combines TRBV5-4 with TRBJ2-2; 8 bases fit TRBD1. The CDR3 consists of 17 residues. The trim removed 4 bases at V and 6 bases at J, leaving 14 bases unmatched. CDR1 and CDR2 (germline): SGHNT, YYREEE (reference sequence). The CDR3 protein is CASSPQGADRAAGELFF. Written as DNA, the CDR3 is TGTGCCAGCAGCCCTCAGGGAGCGGACAGGGCAGCCGGGGAGCTGTTTTTT.

The chain is built from TRBV6-5 and TRBJ2-7, with D perhaps matching TRBD1 (6 bases). Germline V gene data show CDR1 as MNHEY and CDR2 as SVGAGI. CDR3 size: 13 residues. V was trimmed by 0 bases and J by 4 bases, leaving 7 bases between them. The CDR3 bases are TGTGCCAGCAGTTACTCACAGGGTTACGAGCAGTACTTC. This codes for CASSYSQGYEQYF.

A single count supports this clone. The J gene is TRBJ1-2, the V gene TRBV5-1, with D uncertain. Trimming shortened V by 0 bases and J by 6 bases, and 6 bases separated the two germline ends. The germline gives CDR1 SGHRS, CDR2 YFSETQ. The CDR3 loop spans 12 amino acids. DNA for the CDR3: TGCGCCAGCAGCTTGGGGGGAGATGGCTACACCTTC. It codes for CASSLGGDGYTF.

The chain carries TRBV6-1 and TRBJ1-5; unclear D gene. The CDR3 length is 14 residues. The V gene lost 3 bases and the J gene lost 6 bases, with 12 bases spanning the gap. CDR1 is MNHNS and CDR2 is SASEGT in the germline V gene. The CDR3: CASSDEASRQPQHF. The DNA of the CDR3 is TGTGCCAGCAGTGATGAGGCTTCGCGTCAGCCCCAGCATTTT.

The chain is built from TRBV13 and TRBJ1-2, with a weak D call TRBD1 (6 bases). In germline, CDR1 is PRHDT, CDR2 FYEKMQ (reference sequence). The CDR3 length is 13 residues. The V and J ends lost 2 bases and 5 bases respectively, with 9 bases between them. CDR3 loop: CASSLPDSYGYTF. CDR3 bases: TGTGCCAGCAGCTTACCGGACAGTTATGGCTACACCTTC.

The V and J genes are TRBV15 and TRBJ2-3; D is unresolved. The CDR3 runs 13 residues. The V gene's germline CDR1 is LNHNV and CDR2 YYDKDF (reference sequence). Deletions cut 3 bases from V and 6 bases from J, with 10 bases between. The CDR3 DNA reads as TGTGCCACCAGCAGTTGGGTAGGCGATACGCAGTATTTT. Translation: CATSSWVGDTQYF.

The gene calls are TRBV20-1 and TRBJ2-3, with no clear D. The length of the CDR3 is 11 residues. Deletions cut 6 bases from V and 8 bases from J, with 12 bases between. CDR1 DFQATT and CDR2 SNEGSKA come from the germline V gene (reference sequence). The CDR3 sequence is CSALRPSTQYF. The DNA of the CDR3 is TGCAGTGCCCTTAGACCGAGTACGCAGTATTTT.

The CDR3: CASSQGRQGQPQHF. Here the CDR3 DNA reads TGCGCCAGCAGCCAAGGACGACAGGGGCAGCCCCAGCATTTT. The rearrangement uses TRBV4-1 and TRBJ1-5, with 8 bases that match TRBD1. Germline V CDR1 and CDR2: MGHRA, YSYEKL. This CDR3 comprises 14 residues. The trim removed 1 base at V and 7 bases at J, leaving 3 bases unmatched.

The rearrangement uses TRBV9 and TRBJ2-3, with D unclear. The germline V and J ends were trimmed by 0 bases and 5 bases, with 13 bases remaining between them. The CDR3 totals 15 residues. From germline, CDR1 is SGDLS and CDR2 YYNGEE. CDR3 residues: CASSVANSPLDTQYF. The CDR3 DNA sequence: TGTGCCAGCAGCGTAGCAAATAGTCCCCTAGATACGCAGTATTTT.

This chain's CDR3 is CASSVGPGGYTF. The CDR3 DNA follows: TGTGCCAGCAGCGTAGGGCCGGGTGGCTACACCTTC. This chain connects TRBV9 to TRBJ1-2; the D is unclear. CDR3 length: 12 amino acids. Germline-derived CDR1 and CDR2 are SGDLS and YYNGEE. V lost 0 bases and J lost 7, with 7 bases in between.

V and J are TRBV4-1 and TRBJ2-7; 8 bases are a match to TRBD1. V was pared by 3 bases and J by 3 bases, with 4 bases of the junction left unmatched. Germline V gives CDR1 MGHRA, CDR2 YSYEKL. The CDR3 extends over 14 amino acids. The CDR3 protein is CASSQTGDLYEQYF. The CDR3 DNA is TGCGCCAGCAGCCAGACAGGGGACCTCTACGAGCAGTACTTC.

The chain has TRBV4-1 and TRBJ2-5; D remains unclear. The CDR3 consists of 15 residues. Germline CDR1 reads MGHRA; CDR2 reads YSYEKL. The V end was cut by 1 base, the J end by 3 bases, with 12 bases between. CDR3 DNA: TGCGCCAGCAGCCAAGGTCTTTACGACGAAGAGACCCAGTACTTC. This gives the protein CASSQGLYDEETQYF.

The J gene is TRBJ1-3, the V gene TRBV5-5, with TRBD1 matching 7 bases. The CDR3 is made up of 15 amino acids. The V segment lost 5 bases and the J segment 0 bases; nucleotides outside the gene matches: 5. Germline V gene lookup returns CDR1 SGHKS and CDR2 YYEKEE (reference sequence). The CDR3 reads CASRPTGASGNTIYF. CDR3 DNA: TGTGCCAGCAGACCTACAGGGGCCTCTGGAAACACCATATATTTT.

This sequence joins TRBV9 and TRBJ2-3, with TRBD2 as a possible D gene (6 bases). The V gene's germline CDR1 is SGDLS and CDR2 YYNGEE. The germline V and J ends were trimmed by 0 bases and 4 bases, with 6 bases remaining between them. This CDR3 region has 13 residues. The CDR3 DNA is TGTGCCAGCAGCGTAGCGGGGGCAGATACGCAGTATTTT. Amino acids: CASSVAGADTQYF. The whole variable domain, remainder taken from reference TRBV9 and TRBJ2-3, is DSGVTQTPKHLITATGQRVTLRCSPRSGDLSVYWYQQSLDQGLQFLIQYYNGEERAKGNILERFSAQQFPDLHSELNLSSLELGDSALYFCASSVAGADTQYFGPGTRLTVL.

The rearrangement uses TRBV27 and TRBJ2-1, with a possible D match to TRBD2 (7 bases). The CDR3 is made up of 15 amino acids. V lost 3 bases to trimming and J lost 7 bases, with 16 bases between them. Germline V gene lookup returns CDR1 MNHEY and CDR2 SMNVEV (reference sequence). CDR3 sequence reads: CASSFAGAGNNEQFF. DNA for the CDR3: TGTGCCAGCAGTTTCGCGGGGGCTGGTAATAATGAGCAGTTCTTC.

The chain is built from TRBV28 and TRBJ2-4; 7 nucleotides match TRBD2. Germline loops: CDR1 MDHEN, CDR2 SYDVKM. This CDR3 is built from 17 residues. Trimming took 8 bases from V and 3 from J; bases not matched to a gene: 16. The CDR3 DNA reads TGTGCCAGCGTTTCGTGGGGGGGAACAAGGGGCAAAAACATTCAGTACTTC. It yields the protein CASVSWGGTRGKNIQYF.

J is TRBJ1-1 and V is TRBV4-2; the D gene is possibly TRBD1 (5 bases). Germline CDR1 LGHNA, CDR2 YNFKEQ. This CDR3 is 14 amino acids long. V was shortened by 3 bases and J by 8 bases, with 16 bases between the two germline ends. CDR3 sequence (DNA): TGTGCCAGCAGCCACGTGTCCAGGGAGAACGAAGCTTTCTTT. Amino acid sequence: CASSHVSRENEAFF.